This paragraph reports one T cell receptor (beta chain). The data originate from a study of T cell changes during pregnancy in multiple sclerosis. TCRdb's copy holds only in-frame clones and misses some; the assay was immunoSEQ multiplex PCR. This table holds 33,000 or so clones, around 92% found once. Trimming shortened V by 5 bases and J by 2 bases, and 10 bases separated the two germline ends. The germline CDR1 and CDR2 sequences are LNHNV and YYDKDF (reference sequence). The CDR3 is 14 residues long. The V and J genes are TRBV15 and TRBJ1-5; maybe TRBD1 (6 bases). This sequence originates from a female donor in good health, enrolled as a control in a pregnancy study. The specimen comprised CD8+ T cells from peripheral blood mononuclear cells, sampled in the second trimester of pregnancy. CDR3 sequence: CATSVRQGNQPQHF. CDR3 in DNA: TGTGCCACCAGCGTCCGACAGGGCAATCAGCCCCAGCATTTT.